Each of the 11 T cell receptor beta chains below was sequenced from the same sample in a study of shared clonotypes between healthy human individuals. The data were produced by immunoSEQ multiplex PCR, yet TCRdb's version contains in-frame clones alone and is incomplete. In the table there are around 700,000 clones, around 72% of which are singletons. Source material: memory CD4+ T cells sorted from blood. Subset denoted: CD45RA-negative fraction. These receptors originate from a woman between 25 and 40 years old in good health.

The chain links TRBV5-1 to TRBJ2-1; 9 bases are shared with TRBD2. The CDR3 has 15 residues. V was clipped by 2 bases and J by 4 bases; unmatched bases: 4. Germline-derived CDR1 and CDR2 are SGHRS and YFSETQ. The CDR3 region has the DNA TGCGCCAGCAGCTTCTCGACTAGCGGATACAATGAGCAGTTCTTC. Its protein is CASSFSTSGYNEQFF.

The sample holds one count of this clone. The genes are TRBV15 and TRBJ2-2; no firm D call. Germline V gene data show CDR1 as LNHNV and CDR2 as YYDKDF (reference sequence). CDR3 length equals 15 residues. Trimming removed 1 base at V and 2 bases at J, with 8 bases between. The CDR3 reads CATSRGDLNTGELFF. CDR3 nucleotides: TGTGCCACCAGCAGAGGAGACCTAAACACCGGGGAGCTGTTTTTT.

With respect to this clone: This probably arose from a read error, given a far larger clone one base away. The sample holds other DNA sequences that translate to the same CDR3. This chain links TRBV5-4 with TRBJ2-7; TRBD2 agrees at 8 bases. CDR3 length equals 16 residues. Germline-derived CDR1 and CDR2 are SGHNT and YYREEE (reference sequence). The CDR3 here is CASSLDFGGRNYEQYF. CDR3 DNA sequence: TGTGCCAGCAGCTTGGACTTCGGCGGGAGGAATTACGAACAGTACTTC.

A note on this clone: Other DNA sequences in the same sample also yield this CDR3. The V and J genes are TRBV5-1 and TRBJ2-1; 11 bases match TRBD2. The CDR3 runs 15 residues. Germline CDR1 is SGHRS and CDR2 is YFSETQ. Losses at the gene ends were 4 bases for V and 4 bases for J; bases not matched to a gene: 4. The CDR3 sequence: CASSTGTSGYNEQFF. The CDR3 DNA is TGCGCCAGCAGCACTGGGACTAGCGGTTACAATGAGCAGTTCTTC.

The J gene is TRBJ1-5, the V gene TRBV15, with D hard to call. Trimming pared 5 bases from V and 11 bases from J, leaving 16 bases between. Per the germline V gene, CDR1 is LNHNV and CDR2 is YYDKDF (reference sequence). The CDR3 spans 13 residues. The CDR3 reads CATSSRATSTQHF. CDR3 in DNA: TGTGCCACCAGCTCCCGCGCAACTTCGACCCAGCATTTT.

This chain links TRBV7-8 with TRBJ2-3, with D perhaps assigned TRBD1 or TRBD2 (5 bases each). Per the germline V gene, CDR1 is SGHVS and CDR2 is FQNEAQ. CDR3 length: 14 residues. V was cut by 5 bases and J by 4 bases, with 13 bases left in between. As DNA, the CDR3 is TGTGCCAGCAGCCTATCGCGAGGGGCAGATACGCAGTATTTT. Protein sequence: CASSLSRGADTQYF.

The rearrangement joins TRBV19 to TRBJ1-5; D call uncertain. CDR3 size: 12 residues. Germline CDR1 is LNHDA and CDR2 is SQIVND (reference sequence). V lost 2 bases and J lost 7, with 6 bases in between. DNA for the CDR3: TGTGCCAGTAGTATATTGTTACAGCCCCAGCATTTT. Translating gives CASSILLQPQHF.

Many counts were recorded for this clone. The genes are TRBV28 and TRBJ1-1; 11 bases align to TRBD1. The trim removed 4 bases at V and 6 bases at J, leaving 10 bases unmatched. The germline gives CDR1 MDHEN, CDR2 SYDVKM. The CDR3 length is 16 residues. The CDR3 DNA reads as TGTGCCAGCAGTTCCGGGACAGGGGGTGGGTCACCTGAAGCTTTCTTT. Translating gives CASSSGTGGGSPEAFF.

The chain employs TRBV5-5 and TRBJ2-2; D is perhaps TRBD2 (5 bases). CDR1 SGHKS and CDR2 YYEKEE come from the germline V gene (reference sequence). V lost 4 bases and J 7 bases, leaving 17 bases between the germline ends. The CDR3 sequence is 15 residues long. The CDR3 DNA follows: TGTGCCAGCAGCATCGGCGGGCGCCGAGTCGGGGAGCTGTTTTTT. Amino acid sequence: CASSIGGRRVGELFF.

The genes are TRBV2 and TRBJ1-2, with D unclear. V was pared by 3 bases and J by 3 bases, with 14 bases between. The CDR3 is 15 amino acids. Germline CDR1 reads SNHLY; CDR2 reads FYNNEI. The CDR3 loop reads CASSDLETIDYGYTF. CDR3 DNA sequence: TGTGCCAGCAGTGACCTGGAGACAATCGACTATGGCTACACCTTC.

The chain is built from TRBV15 and TRBJ1-3, with D maybe TRBD1 (5 bases). Germline values: CDR1 LNHNV, CDR2 YYDKDF (reference sequence). Trimming removed 1 base from V and 5 bases from J, with 15 bases in between. This CDR3 is 16 amino acids long. The DNA for the CDR3 is TGTGCCACCAGCAGAGCAGGCGAGGGACGGAGAAACACCATATATTTT. Protein: CATSRAGEGRRNTIYF.